The TCR beta chain described here comes from a study of T cell responses to AZD1222 COVID-19 vaccine (dated by TCRdb to the early 2020s). Background on the whole study: TCR sequencing was performed for 233 trial participants, of whom 200 to 220 were given two doses of AZD1222 and some 26 were given two doses of MenACWY control vaccine. Trial participants were enrolled by age into 18-55, 56-69 and 70-plus year subgroups, with roughly 160, 29 and 62 TCR-sequenced participants respectively.

Remarks on this clone: Its antigen is still unknown. Per-base quality was not reported, and no clone a single base away is much larger than it.

The sample's time point label is to be understood as: about 28 days (+/-7) after the second vaccine dose. AZD1222 recipients given second doses at about 4 weeks or at about 12 weeks were pooled, since spike-specific TCR depth and breadth were not found to differ between the two schedules. Vaccinee samples came from UK trials COV001 and COV002, including a single-blind randomized controlled phase 2/3 trial of AZD1222 (ChAdOx1 nCoV-19) in healthy adults. Trial participant PBMC samples were collected at day 0 and day 28 after the second dose for TCRbeta chain sequencing. V lost 6 bases and J lost 10 bases; the stretch between them is 18 bases long. The germline V gene gives CDR1 as MNHEY and CDR2 as SVGAGI. The CDR3 runs 13 residues from the cysteine to the phenylalanine. The only DNA kept is the CDR3, 39 bases in frame from the first base. The CDR3 regions of human TCRbeta chains were analyzed by immunosequencing. The source study handled its data this way. Repertoire TCRs were checked for matches against a reference library of SARS-CoV-2-specific TCRs that had been generated using the MIRA antigen-specificity platform. Breadth was defined as the fraction of unique TCRs that were SARS-CoV-2-associated, and depth was defined as the fraction of total T cells that were SARS-CoV-2-associated. Using the MIRA data, every spike-specific TCR was mapped to the spike region that the TCR reacted to and assigned to either a CD4 or a CD8 class. Log10-transformed breadth and depth values were compared by one-way ANOVA with Sidak's multiple comparisons tests. The table was pulled from immuneACCESS by TCRdb, which kept in-frame rearrangements only. Such tables lose some clones; where checked, under half of the loss comes from unresolved V genes, and the rest has no known cause. The V and J calls and clone size were taken over from that table, and D and trimming were inferred from the DNA. This sample has some 140,000 clones in its table, and 85% to 95% of those were observed once. The biggest ten clones account for approximately 6.9% of the sample.

General conclusions and limits of the study: After two AZD1222 doses, both the breadth and the depth of spike-specific TCRs were significantly higher than at day 0 and than in MenACWY recipients. Because no samples from the day 14 peak response were available, repertoires could be characterized only after the peak T cell response. In the small 56-69-year group, the increase in depth fell short of significance, most likely because of low power. Participants were mostly white British, with more females than males. The authors suggested clonal diversity may have been underestimated. Conclusions about previously exposed vaccinees are limited because only a handful of AZD1222 recipients were SARS-CoV-2 seropositive at baseline. Reportedly, almost half of the unique spike-specific TCRs recognized epitopes lying outside the regions that are mutated in the B.1.351 and B.1.1.7 variants. The vaccine-associated CD4 TCRs covered the entire spike protein, and the dominant responses fell in regions 160-218 and 743-854.

This clonotype was sampled from an adult who received the AZD1222 COVID-19 vaccine. The chain links TRBV6-5 with TRBJ1-2; D gene: possibly TRBD1, on 5 matching bases. Specimen: peripheral blood, collected 28 days after the second AZD1222 dose. The DNA sequence follows: TGTGCCAGCAGCACGTCAGGTGCCAGGGACTACACCTTC. This codes for CASSTSGARDYTF.